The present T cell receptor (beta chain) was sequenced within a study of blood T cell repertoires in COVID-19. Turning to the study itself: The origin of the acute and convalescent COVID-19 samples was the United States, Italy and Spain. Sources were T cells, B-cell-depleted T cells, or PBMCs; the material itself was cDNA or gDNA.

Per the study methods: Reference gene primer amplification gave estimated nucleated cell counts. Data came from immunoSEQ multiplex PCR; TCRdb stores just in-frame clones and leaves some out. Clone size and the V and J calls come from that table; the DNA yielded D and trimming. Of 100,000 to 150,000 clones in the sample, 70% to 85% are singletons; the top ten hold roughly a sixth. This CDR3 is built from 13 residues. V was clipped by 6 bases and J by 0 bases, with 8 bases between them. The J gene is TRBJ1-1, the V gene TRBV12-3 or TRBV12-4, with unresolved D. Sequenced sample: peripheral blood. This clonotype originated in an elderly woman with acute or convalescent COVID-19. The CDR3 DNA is TGTGCCAGCAGGAACCGGTTGAACACTGAAGCTTTCTTT. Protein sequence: CASRNRLNTEAFF.